Shown below are 14 T cell receptor beta chains from a single sample sequenced in a study of blood T cells in healthy people across ages. PCR was performed a second time for about 7 to 11 cycles using a sample-barcoded 5' primer and a J-beta primer mix. Each CDR3 protein is one row after TCRdb ran MiXCR on the 5' RACE reads. The sample has fewer than 1 million distinct CDR3 sequences, 44% seen once. Sequencing input: blood. The origin of the receptors is a man between 60 and 70 years old in good health.

The CDR3 DNA sequence: TGTGCCAGCAGCGGAGGACTAGCGGGGGGGTACAATGAGCAGTTCTTC. Protein product: CASSGGLAGGYNEQFF. The chain employs TRBV7-9 and TRBJ2-1; TRBD2 aligns across 15 bases. Germline-derived CDR1 and CDR2 are SEHNR and FQNEAQ (reference sequence). V trimming: 5 bases; J trimming: 4 bases; junction bases outside the gene matches: 3. The CDR3 sequence is 16 residues long.

This clonotype was seen many times. The chain joins TRBV3-1 to TRBJ2-3; 9 nucleotides align to TRBD1. With V trimmed by 4 bases and J by 3 bases, 14 bases remained unmatched. CDR1 is LGHDT, CDR2 YNNKEL, per germline (reference sequence). This CDR3 region has 18 residues. CDR3 DNA sequence: TGTGCCAGCAGCCTCGGAGCCGGGACAGGGATCGGTACAGATACGCAGTATTTT. Translated, it gives CASSLGAGTGIGTDTQYF.

The chain is built from TRBV28 and TRBJ1-5; the match to TRBD1 covers 7 bases. Germline assignment: CDR1 MDHEN and CDR2 SYDVKM. J lost 7 bases, V lost 6 bases, and 3 bases had no gene match. CDR3 length: 12 residues. The CDR3 loop reads CASRTDRQPQHF. CDR3 coding DNA: TGTGCCAGCAGAACGGACAGGCAGCCCCAGCATTTT.

V gene TRBV18 combines with J gene TRBJ2-3, with D unclear. V was trimmed by 3 bases and J by 5 bases, leaving 12 bases between them. The germline CDR1 and CDR2 sequences are KGHSH and LQKENI. This CDR3 has 14 residues. The CDR3 is CASSPPPIGDTQYF. In DNA form, the CDR3 reads TGTGCCAGCTCACCCCCTCCCATCGGAGATACGCAGTATTTT.

The table lists this clonotype with a few counts. J is TRBJ1-5 and V is TRBV7-2; D not certain. The CDR3 has 15 residues. Germline CDR1 reads SGHTA; CDR2 reads FQGNSA. V gave up 5 bases and J gave up 0 bases, with 11 bases separating them. CDR3 DNA: TGTGCCAGCAGCGTGGGAGTGAATAGCAATCAGCCCCAGCATTTT. This translates into CASSVGVNSNQPQHF.

V is TRBV6-5 and J is TRBJ2-4, with 7 bases that match TRBD2. Unmatched junction bases numbered 17, after V lost 5 bases and J lost 13 bases. Germline lookup yields CDR1 MNHEY and CDR2 SVGAGI. The CDR3 contains 15 residues. The CDR3 DNA follows: TGTGCCAGCAGTCTCGGGTTGTCGGGGGGTAGTGAGCAGTACTTC. Translated, it gives CASSLGLSGGSEQYF.

V and J are TRBV11-2 and TRBJ1-4; D uncertain. Germline V gene lookup returns CDR1 SGHAT and CDR2 FQNNGV. CDR3 length: 16 residues. Deletions cut 1 base from V and 2 bases from J, with 11 bases between. CDR3 residues: CASSLVAQSTNEKLFF. The CDR3 DNA follows: TGTGCCAGCAGCTTAGTGGCCCAGTCCACTAATGAAAAACTGTTTTTT.

This clonotype was detected only a few times. This chain joins TRBV12-3 or TRBV12-4 and TRBJ2-7; D possibly uses TRBD1 or TRBD2 (5 bases each). Trimming pared 7 bases from V and 6 bases from J, leaving 19 bases between. The CDR3 runs 14 residues. The CDR3 sequence is CASNPSGLGIEQYF. The CDR3 DNA reads TGTGCCAGCAACCCCTCGGGGCTGGGGATCGAGCAGTACTTC.

The chain uses TRBV6-5 and TRBJ1-5; D is unresolved. V was trimmed by 0 bases and J by 5 bases, leaving 11 bases between them. The V gene's germline CDR1 is MNHEY and CDR2 SVGAGI. The CDR3 has 15 amino acids. CDR3 sequence (DNA): TGTGCCAGCAGTTACTCGATGGGCTCGGATCAGCCCCAGCATTTT. Translating it yields CASSYSMGSDQPQHF.

The chain is built from TRBV2 and TRBJ1-5, with D hard to call. The V end was cut by 3 bases, the J end by 2 bases, with 11 bases between. CDR1 is SNHLY, CDR2 FYNNEI, per germline. The CDR3 is made up of 15 amino acids. In nucleotides, the CDR3 is TGTGCCAGCAGTGAGGATTCGGCAGGCAATCAGCCCCAGCATTTT. Protein: CASSEDSAGNQPQHF.

This clonotype has a handful of counts. The rearrangement joins TRBV10-3 to TRBJ2-5, with TRBD1 as a possible D gene (6 bases). The CDR3 runs 11 residues. The germline V gene encodes CDR1 ENHRY and CDR2 SYGVKD. The V and J ends lost 10 bases and 5 bases respectively, with 11 bases between them. The CDR3 nucleotides read TGTGCCAGCAGGGGTATGGAGACCCAGTACTTC. This encodes CASRGMETQYF.

A few counts support this clonotype. The chain combines TRBV4-1 with TRBJ2-2; tentatively, D is TRBD1 (6 bases). Germline CDR1 is MGHRA and CDR2 is YSYEKL. CDR3 size: 16 residues. V lost 1 base and J 8 bases, leaving 17 bases between the germline ends. In nucleotides, the CDR3 is TGCGCCAGCAGCCAAGGGGGCAGGGGATCCCGGGGGGAGCTGTTTTTT. Translating it yields CASSQGGRGSRGELFF.

CDR3 DNA sequence: TGTGCTAGTGCGGGGGGCGCGGATTACAATGAGCAGTTCTTC. Translation: CASAGGADYNEQFF. The chain uses TRBV12-5 and TRBJ2-1; D is possibly TRBD2 (7 bases). Germline V CDR1 and CDR2: LGHNT, FRNRAP. The CDR3 loop spans 14 amino acids. Trimming took off 7 bases at V and 4 bases at J, with 14 bases between the two ends. The full variable domain, in which reference TRBV12-5 and TRBJ2-1 provide the parts outside the CDR3, is DARVTQTPRHKVTEMGQEVTMRCQPILGHNTVFWYRQTMMQGLELLAYFRNRAPLDDSGMPKDRFSAEMPDATLATLKIQPSEPRDSAVYFCASAGGADYNEQFFGPGTRLTVL.

The chain employs TRBV7-9 and TRBJ2-7; TRBD2 might be the D (5 bases). The CDR3 spans 12 residues. Germline values: CDR1 SEHNR, CDR2 FQNEAQ (reference sequence). V lost 5 bases to trimming and J lost 6 bases, with 11 bases between them. CDR3 nucleotides: TGTGCCAGCAGCCCACTAGGAGCCGAGCAGTACTTC. Residues: CASSPLGAEQYF.